This T cell receptor (beta chain) was recorded in a study of CD8 T cells in ankylosing spondylitis. The J segment lost 7 bases and the V segment lost 5 bases, leaving 5 bases of the junction unmatched. The CDR3 is 14 residues long. Germline V lookup: CDR1 SGHRS, CDR2 YFSETQ. TCRdb analysed the 5' RACE reads with MiXCR anew, one entry per CDR3 protein. Of 250,000 to 400,000 distinct CDR3 sequences listed, around a tenth were seen once; the top ten hold roughly 9.5%. This clonotype came up many times. The TCR originated in a female donor with ankylosing spondylitis or in good health (not recorded which). The gene calls are TRBV5-1 and TRBJ1-6; 8 nucleotides match TRBD1. Sample: blood, either unsorted or a sorted T cell fraction (not recorded which). The CDR3 sequence: CASSYSGGNSPLHF. CDR3 coding DNA: TGCGCCAGCAGTTATTCAGGGGGCAATTCACCCCTCCACTTT.